The subject of this entry is one TCR beta chain. Its target is unknown. The sample originates from a study of T cell responses to AZD1222 COVID-19 vaccine. Points from the study as a whole: Mapped onto spike, vaccine-associated CD4 TCRs spanned it and were dominant at 160-218 and 743-854.

Pooled together were second doses at about 4 or about 12 weeks. Germline CDR1 SNHLY, CDR2 FYNNEI. V was pared by 6 bases and J by 7 bases, with 10 bases between. The CDR3 has 12 amino acids. The method was immunoSEQ multiplex PCR; TCRdb's version includes in-frame clones alone and lacks a portion of them. Of roughly 90,000 clones in the sample, about nine tenths are singletons; the top ten hold less than 6%. The chain employs TRBV2 and TRBJ1-3; tentative D call: TRBD1 (6 bases). The sequencing used peripheral blood, collected 28 days after the second AZD1222 dose. The clonotype was recovered from an adult who received the AZD1222 COVID-19 vaccine. The CDR3 sequence: CASRDSLNTIYF. The DNA of the CDR3 is TGTGCCAGCAGGGACAGTCTGAACACCATATATTTT.